This T cell receptor beta chain derives from a study of CD39 and CD103 CD8 tumor-infiltrating T cells. Study background: An ovarian cancer patient and a couple of HNSCC patients had repertoire comparisons shown. The study's findings and limits: Top 30 DP CD8 TIL clonotypes covered about 55-90% of repertoire. DP TIL clonotypes were rarely found in blood or uninvolved lymph node.

The protocol was immunoSEQ multiplex PCR, while the TCRdb copy is restricted to in-frame clones and leaves out a portion. The data show a few thousand clones, about 60% seen once. Germline lookup yields CDR1 SEHNR and CDR2 FQNEAQ (reference sequence). The CDR3 is made up of 15 amino acids. The germline V and J ends were trimmed by 6 bases and 0 bases, with 15 bases remaining between them. Concerning this clone: The antigen is not known.

V is TRBV7-9 and J is TRBJ2-7; no clear D gene. The TCR was taken from a human donor with head and neck squamous cell carcinoma. The sequenced sample was CD39- CD103- CD8+ T cells sorted from the tumor. Subset given: CD103-CD39- double-negative CD45RA- CD8 T cells. CDR3 coding DNA: TGTGCCAGCAGTCCCATCCTTAGCCCCTCCTACGAGCAGTACTTC. Amino acids: CASSPILSPSYEQYF.